These T cell receptor beta chains were read from a single sample in a study of Ad26.COV2.S vaccination and SARS-CoV-2 variants. Clones were read by immunoSEQ multiplex PCR, and TCRdb kept only the in-frame ones, dropping some. Of roughly 700,000 clones in the sample, more than 80% were seen once. The source material was peripheral blood, sampled in a trial of Ad26.COV2.S vaccine versus placebo. The receptors here all came from a person between 18 and 65 years old who received the Ad26.COV2.S COVID-19 vaccine or a placebo. Both conserved end residues are part of each CDR3. D genes are given only for firm matches. Not all rows give a size; the values are once, few, many and, for expanded clones, a class.

cdr3_aa	cdr3_nt	d_call	clone_size	v_call	j_call
CASNGQGSDTQYF	TGTGCCAGCAACGGGCAGGGCTCAGATACGCAGTATTTT	-	-	TRBV6-5	TRBJ2-3
CASSIGRPSFEKLFF	TGTGCCAGTAGTATCGGACGGCCTAGTTTCGAAAAACTGTTTTTT	-	once	TRBV19	TRBJ1-4
CASSRLVTGRDTQYF	TGTGCCAGCAGCCGACTGGTGACAGGCAGAGATACGCAGTATTTT	-	-	TRBV9	TRBJ2-3
CASSLTGFNGELFF	TGTGCCAGCAGTCTGACAGGGTTTAACGGGGAGCTGTTTTTT	TRBD1	-	TRBV7-9	TRBJ2-2
CSARAGGSYEQYF	TGCAGTGCTCGTGCGGGGGGCTCCTACGAGCAGTACTTC	TRBD2	-	TRBV20-1	TRBJ2-7
CASRFPGASGRAEQFF	TGTGCCAGCAGGTTCCCCGGGGCTAGCGGGAGGGCAGAGCAGTTCTTC	TRBD2	-	TRBV7-9	TRBJ2-1
CASRWGREGSYEQYF	TGTGCCAGCAGATGGGGGCGGGAGGGCTCCTACGAGCAGTACTTC	TRBD2	-	TRBV6-5	TRBJ2-7
CATSDPPGTGFF	TGTGCCACCAGTGATCCCCCCGGGACAGGGTTCTTT	TRBD1	-	TRBV24-1	TRBJ1-3
CASRQTGTGAYEQYF	TGCGCCAGCAGACAAACCGGGACAGGGGCCTACGAGCAGTACTTC	TRBD1	-	TRBV5-1	TRBJ2-7
CASSFRRAEGTEAFF	TGTGCCAGCAGCTTCCGTCGGGCCGAGGGCACTGAAGCTTTCTTT	-	-	TRBV7-2	TRBJ1-1
CASSLSGGASTDTQYF	TGCGCCAGCAGCTTGAGCGGGGGGGCCAGCACAGATACGCAGTATTTT	TRBD2	-	TRBV5-1	TRBJ2-3
CASSYRAGGPSEQFF	TGTGCCAGCAGTTACCGCGCGGGGGGGCCAAGTGAGCAGTTCTTC	TRBD2	-	TRBV6-5	TRBJ2-1
CASSPDLDIQYF	TGTGCCAGCAGTCCTGACCTAGACATTCAGTACTTC	-	-	TRBV28	TRBJ2-4
CASKTLRNGYTF	TGTGCCAGTAAGACCCTCCGGAATGGCTACACCTTC	-	-	TRBV19	TRBJ1-2
CASQLSGSPYNEQFF	TGTGCCAGCCAACTTAGCGGGAGTCCGTACAATGAGCAGTTCTTC	TRBD2	once	TRBV6-5	TRBJ2-1
CASSDSGGYTF	TGTGCCAGCAGTGACTCCGGTGGCTACACCTTC	-	-	TRBV6-4	TRBJ1-2
CASIPGNSNTEAFF	TGTGCCAGCATCCCAGGCAATTCGAACACTGAAGCTTTCTTT	-	few	TRBV7-8	TRBJ1-1
CATEGEDQETQYF	TGTGCCACCGAAGGGGAGGACCAAGAGACCCAGTACTTC	-	-	TRBV24-1	TRBJ2-5
CASSMISGVRETQYF	TGTGCCAGTAGTATGATTAGCGGGGTTCGAGAGACCCAGTACTTC	TRBD2	-	TRBV19	TRBJ2-5
CASSQYRVGNTEAFF	TGTGCCAGCAGCCAGTACAGGGTTGGGAACACTGAAGCTTTCTTT	-	-	TRBV7-2	TRBJ1-1
CASSSSGTGYYNEQFF	TGTGCCAGCAGTTCCTCCGGGACAGGGTACTACAATGAGCAGTTCTTC	TRBD1	-	TRBV7-9	TRBJ2-1
CASSWTGGYGYTF	TGTGCCAGCAGCTGGACAGGGGGCTATGGCTACACCTTC	TRBD1	-	TRBV7-3	TRBJ1-2
CASSEAWTVLSYEQYF	TGTGCCAGCAGTGAAGCGTGGACAGTCCTCTCCTACGAGCAGTACTTC	-	-	TRBV2	TRBJ2-7
CASSYSRLNTGELFF	TGTGCCAGCAGTTACTCACGGTTAAACACCGGGGAGCTGTTTTTT	-	-	TRBV6-2/TRBV6-3	TRBJ2-2
CASNVWGRGVSEQYF	TGTGCCAGCAACGTATGGGGGAGAGGGGTCTCCGAGCAGTACTTC	-	-	TRBV28	TRBJ2-7
CASSVADRDNYGYTF	TGTGCCAGCAGCGTAGCCGACAGGGACAACTATGGCTACACCTTC	TRBD1	once	TRBV9	TRBJ1-2
CASSQGEVRAEQFF	TGCGCCAGCAGCCAAGGGGAAGTACGAGCTGAGCAGTTCTTC	-	-	TRBV4-1	TRBJ2-1
CASSEVGIYGYTF	TGTGCCAGCAGTGAAGTGGGCATCTATGGCTACACCTTC	-	-	TRBV6-1	TRBJ1-2
CASSLGLGQETQYF	TGCGCCAGCAGCTTGGGACTGGGCCAAGAGACCCAGTACTTC	-	-	TRBV5-1	TRBJ2-5
CASSLVAGVNEQFF	TGCGCCAGCAGCTTGGTCGCGGGTGTAAATGAGCAGTTCTTC	-	-	TRBV5-1	TRBJ2-1
CAWSVGLAGAIEQFF	TGTGCCTGGAGTGTCGGACTAGCGGGAGCGATTGAGCAGTTCTTC	TRBD2	-	TRBV30	TRBJ2-1
CASSADSYEQYF	TGTGCCAGCAGTGCCGACAGTTACGAGCAGTACTTC	-	-	TRBV25-1	TRBJ2-7
CASSESVGDYGYTF	TGTGCCAGCTCCGAGTCTGTAGGGGACTATGGCTACACCTTC	-	-	TRBV18	TRBJ1-2
CAISGVSGTGLNTEAFF	TGTGCCATCAGTGGAGTGTCTGGGACAGGGCTGAACACTGAAGCTTTCTTT	TRBD1	-	TRBV10-3	TRBJ1-1
CASTRTRTDTQYF	TGTGCCAGCACCAGAACTCGAACAGATACGCAGTATTTT	-	few	TRBV6-5	TRBJ2-3
CASGKNNQPQHF	TGTGCCAGCGGGAAAAACAATCAGCCCCAGCATTTT	-	-	TRBV7-2	TRBJ1-5
CATSRDNSNNSPLHF	TGTGCCACCAGCAGAGATAACAGCAATAATTCACCCCTCCACTTT	-	once	TRBV15	TRBJ1-6
CASSEDYNQPQHF	TGTGCCAGCAGTGAGGATTACAATCAGCCCCAGCATTTT	-	-	TRBV2	TRBJ1-5
CASGTGGSGANVLTF	TGTGCCAGTGGGACAGGGGGCTCTGGGGCCAACGTCCTGACTTTC	TRBD1	-	TRBV19	TRBJ2-6
CASTRRDEQFF	TGTGCCAGCACACGGCGGGATGAGCAGTTCTTC	-	-	TRBV2	TRBJ2-1
CASSPRQGGVETQYF	TGTGCCAGCAGCCCCCGACAGGGCGGAGTAGAGACCCAGTACTTC	TRBD1	-	TRBV14	TRBJ2-5
CASSGSLNQPQHF	TGTGCCAGCAGCGGCAGCCTTAATCAGCCCCAGCATTTT	-	-	TRBV12-3/TRBV12-4	TRBJ1-5
CASRDYKREQYF	TGTGCCAGCAGGGACTATAAGAGGGAGCAGTACTTC	-	-	TRBV2	TRBJ2-7
CASSPTSSNSPLHF	TGTGCCAGCTCACCGACAAGCTCCAATTCACCCCTCCACTTT	-	-	TRBV18	TRBJ1-6
CASSRGGVSTEAFF	TGTGCCAGCAGTAGGGGGGGGGTAAGCACTGAAGCTTTCTTT	-	-	TRBV27	TRBJ1-1
CASGLVPGRPQETQYF	TGTGCTAGTGGTTTGGTGCCAGGGCGTCCCCAAGAGACCCAGTACTTC	-	-	TRBV12-5	TRBJ2-5
CASSERRGGQPQHF	TGTGCCAGCAGTGAACGTCGGGGCGGTCAGCCCCAGCATTTT	-	-	TRBV6-1	TRBJ1-5
CASSPRQGVGEQYF	TGTGCCAGCAGCCCTCGACAGGGTGTGGGAGAGCAGTACTTC	TRBD1	-	TRBV7-2	TRBJ2-7
CASSERVGKDEQFF	TGTGCCAGCAGTGAAAGGGTAGGGAAGGATGAGCAGTTCTTC	-	-	TRBV2	TRBJ2-1
CASSLSEPSRYF	TGTGCCAGCAGTTTGTCGGAACCCAGTCGGTATTTT	-	-	TRBV28	TRBJ2-3
CASSLDRSTEAFF	TGTGCCAGCAGCCTCGACAGGTCGACTGAAGCTTTCTTT	-	-	TRBV3-1/TRBV3-2	TRBJ1-1
CASRPGAPAGYTF	TGTGCCAGCAGACCCGGGGCCCCGGCTGGCTACACCTTC	-	-	TRBV12-3/TRBV12-4	TRBJ1-2
CASSYSTGRGTEAFF	TGTGCCAGCAGTTACTCGACCGGTCGGGGCACTGAAGCTTTCTTT	-	-	TRBV6-5	TRBJ1-1
CALGRGNTEAFF	TGTGCCCTGGGTAGGGGAAACACTGAAGCTTTCTTT	-	few	TRBV6-1	TRBJ1-1
CASSPRGDQPQHF	TGCGCCAGCAGCCCCAGGGGCGATCAGCCCCAGCATTTT	-	-	TRBV5-1	TRBJ1-5
CAISPGTGEEQPQHF	TGTGCCATCAGTCCAGGGACAGGGGAGGAACAGCCCCAGCATTTT	TRBD1	-	TRBV10-3	TRBJ1-5
CASSSGGGIGIYEQYF	TGTGCCAGCAGCTCGGGAGGGGGAATAGGTATTTACGAGCAGTACTTC	TRBD2	-	TRBV7-9	TRBJ2-7
CASSQGDGDNSPLHF	TGTGCCAGCAGCCAGGGGGACGGGGATAATTCACCCCTCCACTTT	-	-	TRBV3-1/TRBV3-2	TRBJ1-6
CASSLAGDSLGNSPLHF	TGCGCCAGCAGCTTGGCCGGGGACAGCTTGGGGAATTCACCCCTCCACTTT	TRBD1	-	TRBV5-1	TRBJ1-6